The next 26 T cell receptor beta chains were all read from a single sample in a study of blood T cell repertoires in COVID-19. Sequencing used immunoSEQ multiplex PCR; TCRdb keeps in-frame clones, though not all of them. The repertoire holds some 130,000 clones, with about 72% as singletons. Sequencing was done on a sample of peripheral blood. The receptors originated from a woman in her seventies with acute or convalescent COVID-19.

A single count supports this clone. The chain couples TRBV29-1 to TRBJ2-2; the D gene is possibly TRBD1 (5 bases). Germline V gene data show CDR1 as SQVTM and CDR2 as ANQGSEA. Trimming removed 6 bases at V and 4 bases at J, with 15 bases between. The CDR3 contains 14 residues. CDR3 amino acids: CSVGLGHGTGELFF. DNA of the CDR3: TGCAGCGTCGGGTTAGGACATGGCACCGGGGAGCTGTTTTTT.

The V gene is TRBV3-1 (or the pseudogene TRBV3-2), the J gene TRBJ2-1, with D perhaps TRBD1 (6 bases). This CDR3 contains 15 residues. Trimming cost V 4 bases and J 3 bases, with 13 bases left between them. CDR1 and CDR2 from the germline V gene are LGHDT and YNNKEL (reference sequence). This chain's CDR3 is CASSPQGSVYNEQFF. CDR3 bases: TGTGCCAGCAGCCCGCAGGGGTCGGTCTACAATGAGCAGTTCTTC.

This chain joins TRBV9 and TRBJ2-7, with D maybe TRBD1 (6 bases). CDR3 length equals 15 residues. V lost 1 base to trimming and J lost 0 bases, with 11 bases between them. Germline CDR1 and CDR2: SGDLS and YYNGEE. This chain's CDR3 is CASSVTGTPSYEQYF. In DNA form, the CDR3 reads TGTGCCAGCAGCGTAACTGGGACACCCTCCTACGAGCAGTACTTC. The whole variable domain, remainder taken from reference TRBV9 and TRBJ2-7, is DSGVTQTPKHLITATGQRVTLRCSPRSGDLSVYWYQQSLDQGLQFLIQYYNGEERAKGNILERFSAQQFPDLHSELNLSSLELGDSALYFCASSVTGTPSYEQYFGPGTRLTVT.

The chain employs TRBV6-5 and TRBJ2-1, with 7 bases matching TRBD2. Germline lookup yields CDR1 MNHEY and CDR2 SVGAGI. V was pared by 6 bases and J by 6 bases, with 5 bases of the junction left unmatched. CDR3 length: 13 amino acids. The CDR3, as DNA: TGTGCCAGCAGCCTATCGGGAGGCAATGAGCAGTTCTTC. Its protein product is CASSLSGGNEQFF.

The chain is built from TRBV4-3 and TRBJ1-3; D might be TRBD1 (5 bases). The germline V gene encodes CDR1 LGHNA and CDR2 YSLEER. V lost 1 base and J lost 0, with 13 bases in between. This CDR3 has 17 residues. CDR3 bases: TGCGCCAGCAGCCAAGGGGCGGGGGGAAACTCTGGAAACACCATATATTTT. Translated, it gives CASSQGAGGNSGNTIYF.

This chain uses TRBV6-1 with TRBJ1-2; 7 bases line up with TRBD1. Germline V lookup: CDR1 MNHNS, CDR2 SASEGT. V lost 0 bases to trimming and J lost 1 base; unmatched junction nucleotides: 2. CDR3 length equals 15 residues. CDR3 nucleotide sequence: TGTGCCAGCAGTGAAGCAGGGGGCCTTAACTATGGCTACACCTTC. The encoded protein is CASSEAGGLNYGYTF.

J is TRBJ2-3 and V is TRBV29-1, with a weak D call TRBD1 (5 bases). This CDR3 contains 15 residues. The germline V and J ends were trimmed by 4 bases and 2 bases, with 16 bases remaining between them. Germline V gene data show CDR1 as SQVTM and CDR2 as ANQGSEA. CDR3 loop: CSVAYRHRSTDTQYF. CDR3 sequence (DNA): TGCAGCGTTGCCTACAGGCACCGATCCACAGATACGCAGTATTTT.

This clone showed up just once. V and J are TRBV7-6 and TRBJ2-2; TRBD2 aligns across 13 bases. CDR1 SGHVS and CDR2 FNYEAQ come from the germline V gene. The ends lost 6 bases at V and 5 bases at J; junction bases unmatched: 9. This CDR3 region has 17 residues. CDR3 loop: CASSRLAGGLITGELFF. CDR3 coding DNA: TGTGCCAGCAGTCGACTAGCGGGGGGCCTCATTACCGGGGAGCTGTTTTTT.

The rearrangement joins TRBV12-3 or TRBV12-4 to TRBJ1-2, with D possibly matching TRBD1 (6 bases). CDR3 length: 13 residues. Trimming took off 6 bases at V and 8 bases at J, with 16 bases between the two ends. CDR3 nucleotides: TGTGCCAGCAGAGGGATGGGGGGGCCCGGCTACACCTTC. Its translation is CASRGMGGPGYTF.

The J gene is TRBJ2-5, the V gene TRBV20-1, with a possible D match to TRBD1 (5 bases). V lost 4 bases and J 5 bases, leaving 8 bases between the germline ends. The CDR3 consists of 11 residues. Germline V lookup: CDR1 DFQATT, CDR2 SNEGSKA (reference sequence). The CDR3 nucleotides are TGCAGTGCTATTAGGGGCGAGACCCAGTACTTC. Translation: CSAIRGETQYF.

J is TRBJ2-7 and V is TRBV9; possibly TRBD2 for D (5 bases). V lost 7 bases and J 3 bases, leaving 14 bases between the germline ends. Germline lookup yields CDR1 SGDLS and CDR2 YYNGEE. The CDR3 spans 13 residues. DNA of the CDR3: TGTGCCAGCGGCCGGGGTGAGAGCTACGAGCAGTACTTC. It specifies CASGRGESYEQYF.

This clone was counted a single time. This chain connects TRBV12-5 to TRBJ2-5; 7 bases are shared with TRBD1. After removal of 4 bases from V and 4 bases from J, the junction contained 6 bases not matched to a gene. Germline V gene sequence: CDR1 LGHNT, CDR2 FRNRAP. This CDR3 is built from 14 residues. The CDR3 coding sequence is TGTGCTAGTGGTTCCCCTACAGGGGTAGAGACCCAGTACTTC. Its protein is CASGSPTGVETQYF. Complete variable domain (other parts from reference TRBV12-5 and TRBJ2-5): DARVTQTPRHKVTEMGQEVTMRCQPILGHNTVFWYRQTMMQGLELLAYFRNRAPLDDSGMPKDRFSAEMPDATLATLKIQPSEPRDSAVYFCASGSPTGVETQYFGPGTRLLVL.

This clone was seen a handful of times. The chain carries TRBV29-1 and TRBJ1-5; D is uncertain. The germline V gene has CDR1 SQVTM and CDR2 ANQGSEA. V was pared by 5 bases and J by 9 bases, with 17 bases between. The CDR3 sequence is 13 residues long. The CDR3 loop reads CSVRSGQRGPQHF. CDR3 DNA sequence: TGCAGCGTTCGGTCAGGCCAGCGGGGGCCCCAGCATTTT. The full variable domain, completed using reference TRBV29-1 and TRBJ1-5, is SAVISQKPSRDICQRGTSLTIQCQVDSQVTMMFWYRQQPGQSLTLIATANQGSEATYESGFVIDKFPISRPNLTFSTLTVSNMSPEDSSIYLCSVRSGQRGPQHFGDGTRLSIL.

The rearrangement links TRBV6-5 to TRBJ1-2; tentatively, D is TRBD1 (6 bases). Germline V gene lookup returns CDR1 MNHEY and CDR2 SVGAGI. The CDR3 sequence is 15 residues long. With 7 bases removed from V and 2 bases from J, the gap between germline ends came to 17 bases. The CDR3: CASNIGKGGNYGYTF. CDR3 nucleotide sequence: TGTGCCAGCAACATAGGCAAGGGGGGGAACTATGGCTACACCTTC.

The chain uses TRBV2 and TRBJ1-1; TRBD1 is a possible D gene (6 bases). Trimming pared 5 bases from V and 6 bases from J, leaving 13 bases between. CDR1 is SNHLY, CDR2 FYNNEI, per germline. The CDR3 is made up of 13 amino acids. The CDR3 DNA sequence: TGTGCCAGCAGTTACAGGGTCTGGGCTGAAGCTTTCTTT. It encodes CASSYRVWAEAFF.

V and J are TRBV6-2 or TRBV6-3 and TRBJ2-7; 7 bases fit TRBD1. The V segment lost 4 bases and the J segment 6 bases; nucleotides outside the gene matches: 9. Germline V gene lookup returns CDR1 MNHEY and CDR2 SVGEGT. The CDR3 is made up of 14 amino acids. CDR3 nucleotides: TGTGCCAGCAGTTCCGCCGTTACAGGGGCCGAGCAGTACTTC. Translation gives CASSSAVTGAEQYF.

V and J are TRBV15 and TRBJ2-7; D call uncertain. The CDR3 runs 12 residues. Trimming pared 0 bases from V and 5 bases from J, leaving 5 bases between. Germline CDR1 LNHNV, CDR2 YYDKDF (reference sequence). In nucleotides, the CDR3 is TGTGCCACCAGCAGAGAGCAGGACGAGCAGTACTTC. Residues: CATSREQDEQYF.

V gene TRBV28 combines with J gene TRBJ2-3; 13 bases line up with TRBD2. The germline V gene encodes CDR1 MDHEN and CDR2 SYDVKM. This CDR3 is built from 19 residues. With 3 bases clipped from V and 0 bases from J, the junction kept 9 bases outside the gene matches. CDR3 DNA sequence: TGTGCCAGCAGTTTCGGACTAGCGGGGGAGTCACGGAGCACAGATACGCAGTATTTT. This codes for CASSFGLAGESRSTDTQYF.

The chain employs TRBV6-5 and TRBJ1-5; tentatively, D is TRBD1 (5 bases). Looked up from germline, CDR1 is MNHEY and CDR2 is SVGAGI. The CDR3 totals 15 residues. Trimming took 0 bases from V and 1 from J, leaving 7 bases between them. The CDR3 here is CASSYSSGSNQPQHF. The CDR3 region has the DNA TGTGCCAGCAGTTACTCATCAGGGAGCAATCAGCCCCAGCATTTT.

The chain links TRBV5-1 to TRBJ2-2, with D perhaps TRBD1 (6 bases). Germline V gene data show CDR1 as SGHRS and CDR2 as YFSETQ. This CDR3 has 14 amino acids. V was trimmed by 4 bases and J by 0 bases, leaving 7 bases between them. In nucleotides, the CDR3 is TGCGCCAGCAGCGGGACATCGAACACCGGGGAGCTGTTTTTT. Protein sequence: CASSGTSNTGELFF.

The CDR3: CASSQNRGNYGYTF. The DNA for the CDR3 is TGTGCCAGCAGCCAAAACAGGGGGAACTATGGCTACACCTTC. The chain combines TRBV6-5 with TRBJ1-2; 8 bases are shared with TRBD1. V shed 6 bases, J shed 2 bases, and the junction held 5 bases outside the gene matches. Looked up from germline, CDR1 is MNHEY and CDR2 is SVGAGI. There are 14 residues in the CDR3.

The rearrangement links TRBV24-1 to TRBJ2-3; D not resolved. From germline, CDR1 is KGHDR and CDR2 SFDVKD. CDR3 size: 13 residues. V gave up 1 base and J gave up 3 bases, with 4 bases separating them. The CDR3: CATSDFSTDTQYF. CDR3 DNA sequence: TGTGCCACCAGTGATTTTTCAACAGATACGCAGTATTTT.

The V call is TRBV19, the J call TRBJ2-5; 12 bases are a match to TRBD2. V shed 5 bases and J 4 bases; nucleotides not matched to a gene: 5. Germline lookup yields CDR1 LNHDA and CDR2 SQIVND (reference sequence). This CDR3 contains 15 residues. As DNA, the CDR3 is TGTGCCAGTAGTGCCCTAGCGGGGGGGCGAGAGACCCAGTACTTC. Translation: CASSALAGGRETQYF.

This clone was seen only a few times. The chain joins TRBV7-6 to TRBJ2-7, with 8 bases lining up with TRBD1. With 3 bases clipped from V and 5 bases from J, the junction kept 6 bases outside the gene matches. The CDR3 has 14 residues. Per the germline V gene, CDR1 is SGHVS and CDR2 is FNYEAQ. The CDR3 DNA is TGTGCCAGCAGCTTTAGCCAGGGGGCTGACGAGCAGTACTTC. Its translation: CASSFSQGADEQYF.

The chain joins TRBV11-2 to TRBJ1-4, with D possibly TRBD1 on 5 matching bases. Per the germline V gene, CDR1 is SGHAT and CDR2 is FQNNGV. Deletions cut 5 bases from V and 3 bases from J, with 13 bases between. The length of the CDR3 is 15 residues. For the CDR3, the DNA is TGTGCCAGCAGCCCGGCAGGGTGGGCTAATGAAAAACTGTTTTTT. Protein product: CASSPAGWANEKLFF.

The rearrangement uses TRBV7-9 and TRBJ2-3; 8 bases agree with TRBD1. This CDR3 spans 16 amino acids. Trimming removed 5 bases from V and 1 base from J; junction bases left unmatched: 8. Germline V gene sequence: CDR1 SEHNR, CDR2 FQNEAQ (reference sequence). The CDR3 nucleotides are TGTGCCAGCAGCATGCTACAGGGGGAAGGCACAGATACGCAGTATTTT. Its translation is CASSMLQGEGTDTQYF.